The T cell receptor beta chain described here comes from a study of blood T cells in healthy people across ages. For the second PCR, which ran for roughly 7 to 11 cycles, a sample-barcoded 5' primer and a J-beta primer mix were used. One entry per CDR3 protein, called by TCRdb with MiXCR from the 5' RACE reads. The sample includes around 990,000 distinct CDR3 sequences, under 30% of them seen just once. Separately, the same data were catalogued under a study of T cells of mothers and their children. That investigation notes: RNA was extracted, and all of it went into cDNA synthesis at roughly 1.5 ug per 15 ul. For each mother, over 9.5 million TCR beta CDR3 reads were obtained, and for each child, a few million.

Material for sequencing was blood. The clonotype comes from a girl aged 2 to 9 in good health.

The chain's CDR3 is CASSLDLGTAVYEQYF. CDR3 coding DNA: TGTGCCAGCAGCTTAGATCTAGGGACCGCGGTCTACGAGCAGTACTTC. This chain uses TRBV11-2 with TRBJ2-7; D possibly uses TRBD1 or TRBD2 (5 bases each). The germline V and J ends were trimmed by 0 bases and 3 bases, with 15 bases remaining between them. The CDR3 extends over 16 amino acids. The germline V gene has CDR1 SGHAT and CDR2 FQNNGV.